A selection of T cell receptor beta chains follows, all from one sample in a study of glioma-infiltrating T cells. TCRdb re-analysed the multiplex PCR reads in MiXCR, keeping a single row per CDR3 protein. Of 300,000 to 450,000 distinct CDR3 sequences listed, less than 50% are singletons. Sequencing was performed on glioma tissue, nonneoplastic brain tissue, or PBMCs (not recorded which). The receptor source for this set is a human donor with low-grade glioma or glioblastoma, undergoing nonglioma brain surgery, or in good health (not recorded which). The CDR3 runs from the conserved cysteine through the conserved F or W. The D gene is left open where the match is weak. Where a row states a size, it is once, few, many or the class of an expanded clone; other rows omit it.

v_gene	d_gene	j_gene	abundance	CDR3aa	CDR3nt
TRBV7-2	TRBD1	TRBJ2-7	-	CASSSSGQGLREQYF	TGTGCCAGCAGCTCTTCGGGACAGGGACTTCGCGAGCAGTACTTC
TRBV15	-	TRBJ2-1	many	CATSLESLGRVNEQFF	TGTGCCACCAGCCTAGAGTCACTAGGCCGGGTGAATGAGCAGTTCTTC
TRBV7-2	TRBD1	TRBJ1-2	many	CASSPQGAGVYGYTF	TGTGCCAGCAGCCCACAGGGGGCGGGTGTCTATGGCTACACCTTC
TRBV15	-	TRBJ1-4	few	CATSRAPSRSINEKLFF	TGTGCCACCAGCAGAGCTCCTTCGAGGTCTATTAATGAAAAACTGTTTTTT
TRBV6-6	-	TRBJ2-2	-	CASRLQGKELSF	TGTGCCAGCAGACTACAAGGGAAGGAGCTGTCTTTT
TRBV2	-	TRBJ2-3	-	CASSVFGGTDTQYF	TGTGCCAGCAGTGTATTTGGGGGCACAGATACGCAGTATTTT
TRBV28	-	TRBJ1-1	many	CASSPDSARVAFF	TGTGCCAGCAGTCCTGACTCGGCCCGGGTCGCTTTCTTT
TRBV27	-	TRBJ2-1	many	CASSFSRDEQFF	TGTGCCAGCAGTTTTAGCAGAGATGAGCAGTTCTTC
TRBV6-2/TRBV6-3	TRBD1	TRBJ2-7	many	CASTSAGDRPYEQYF	TGTGCCAGCACTTCCGCCGGGGACAGACCCTACGAGCAGTACTTC
TRBV28	TRBD1	TRBJ1-5	-	CASRNQGQTQHF	TGCGCCAGCAGAAACCAGGGACAGACCCAGCATTTT
TRBV19	-	TRBJ1-5	few	CATGQTRRDPQHF	TGTGCCACCGGACAGACCCGTAGGGATCCCCAGCATTTT
TRBV6-1	-	TRBJ1-5	many	CASSEDRPSPNQPQHF	TGTGCCAGCAGTGAGGACAGACCTAGCCCCAATCAGCCCCAGCATTTT
TRBV19	TRBD1	TRBJ1-2	-	CASSRTGYGYTF	TGTGCCAGTAGCCGGACAGGCTATGGCTACACCTTC
TRBV28	-	TRBJ1-2	many	CASADPGARRGYTF	TGTGCCAGCGCCGACCCAGGGGCGCGCCGTGGCTACACCTTC
TRBV4-1	-	TRBJ2-7	few	CASSLTTPTYEQYF	TGCGCCAGCAGCCTCACGACTCCAACCTACGAGCAGTACTTC
TRBV7-6	-	TRBJ1-1	few	CASSLGEVLNTEAFF	TGTGCTAGCAGCTTAGGGGAGGTTCTGAACACTGAAGCTTTCTTT
TRBV20-1	-	TRBJ2-7	-	CSAKPDRAYEQYF	TGCAGTGCTAAACCGGACAGAGCCTACGAGCAGTACTTC
TRBV7-2	TRBD2	TRBJ2-1	-	CASSLTTSGNNEQFF	TGTGCCAGCAGCTTGACGACTAGCGGGAACAATGAGCAGTTCTTC
TRBV24-1	-	TRBJ2-7	few	CATSDLRDLRQYF	TGTGCCACCAGTGACCTCCGGGACCTCCGGCAGTACTTC
TRBV20-1	-	TRBJ1-2	-	CSARDLQVAGGYTF	TGCAGTGCTAGAGATTTACAGGTGGCGGGTGGCTACACCTTC
TRBV7-3	TRBD2	TRBJ2-1	-	CASSREAGF	TGTGCCAGCAGCCGGGAGGCAGGCTTC
TRBV28	-	TRBJ2-1	many	CASKRSSYNEQFF	TGTGCCAGCAAAAGGAGCTCCTACAATGAGCAGTTCTTC
TRBV27	-	TRBJ1-4	many	CTSSLIGEKLFF	TGTACCAGCAGTTTAATTGGTGAAAAACTGTTTTTT
TRBV20-1	-	TRBJ2-2	-	CSASARRNTGELFF	TGCAGTGCTAGTGCCAGGCGAAACACCGGGGAGCTGTTTTTT
TRBV20-1	TRBD1	TRBJ2-1	-	CSAPAGTGGYFEQFF	TGCAGTGCCCCGGCCGGGACAGGGGGATATTTTGAGCAGTTCTTC
TRBV28	TRBD2	TRBJ2-1	-	CASSYALLAGGVEQFF	TGTGCCAGCAGTTACGCCCTACTAGCGGGAGGAGTTGAGCAGTTCTTC
TRBV7-9	TRBD2	TRBJ2-1	-	CASSLLAGVNEQFF	TGTGCCAGCAGCTTATTAGCGGGAGTTAATGAGCAGTTCTTC
TRBV2	TRBD2	TRBJ2-2	few	CASSELTSVPNTGELFF	TGTGCCAGCAGTGAACTAACTAGCGTCCCGAACACCGGGGAGCTGTTTTTT
TRBV28	TRBD2	TRBJ2-5	-	CASSLGMWSSGILQGTQYF	TGTGCCAGCAGTTTAGGAATGTGGTCTAGCGGGATTCTTCAAGGGACCCAGTACTTC
TRBV7-2	TRBD2	TRBJ2-1	-	CASNDGGTTGSDEQFF	TGTGCCAGCAACGACGGGGGGACTACGGGGTCCGATGAGCAGTTCTTC
TRBV6-1	-	TRBJ2-1	many	CASRQGEDNEQFF	TGTGCCAGCAGACAGGGCGAGGACAATGAGCAGTTCTTC